These 9 T cell receptor beta chains came from one sample sequenced in a study of cytomegalovirus exposure and HLA in healthy donors. With 60 Vbeta and 13 Jbeta primers, the PCR was carried out. The method was immunoSEQ multiplex PCR; TCRdb's version includes in-frame clones alone and lacks a portion of them. In the table there are 160,000 or so clones, roughly 80% of which are singletons. What was sequenced was PBMCs. All receptors derive from a man younger than 35 in good health and CMV-seropositive.

The chain links TRBV27 to TRBJ1-6; D not certain. Germline assignment: CDR1 MNHEY and CDR2 SMNVEV (reference sequence). The CDR3 contains 13 residues. The germline V and J ends were trimmed by 0 bases and 14 bases, with 11 bases remaining between them. CDR3 sequence reads: CASSLSRGASLHF. CDR3 coding DNA: TGTGCCAGCAGTTTATCGCGAGGAGCATCCCTCCACTTT.

Points on this clone: A read error may account for a junction end that differs from germline. The V call is TRBV2, the J call TRBJ2-7; D is ambiguous. Germline lookup yields CDR1 SNHLY and CDR2 FYNNEI. The CDR3 consists of 9 residues. CDR3 region: CASSTSGAF. CDR3 in DNA: TGTGCCAGCAGTACCAGTGGAGCCTTC.

The genes are TRBV9 and TRBJ2-1; 7 bases are a match to TRBD2. Germline assignment: CDR1 SGDLS and CDR2 YYNGEE. V lost 3 bases and J lost 5; bases outside the gene matches: 14. There are 17 residues in the CDR3. CDR3 region: CASSDPRLAEVHNEQFF. The DNA of the CDR3 is TGTGCCAGCAGCGACCCTCGGCTAGCGGAAGTTCACAATGAGCAGTTCTTC.

The rearrangement links TRBV19 to TRBJ2-5; possibly TRBD1 for D (5 bases). Near its end, the DNA agrees better with TRBJ2-7, so the J call may be wrong. Germline V gives CDR1 LNHDA, CDR2 SQIVND (reference sequence). This CDR3 comprises 13 residues. The CDR3 DNA reads TGTGCCAGTAGTACTACAGGATCCTACGAGCAGTACTTC. Translation: CASSTTGSYEQYF.

The rearrangement joins TRBV21-1 to TRBJ1-2; the table's D call TRBD1 went unverified against the DNA. TRBV21-1 is given as a pseudogene. This CDR3 contains 16 residues. In nucleotides, the CDR3 is TGTGCCAGCAGCAATCGAGGACAGGGGACTAACTATGGCTACACCTTC. Translation: CASSNRGQGTNYGYTF.

This clone was seen a few times. This rearrangement joins TRBV15 to TRBJ2-7; tentative D call: TRBD2 (6 bases). The germline V gene has CDR1 LNHNV and CDR2 YYDKDF (reference sequence). The CDR3 has 18 amino acids. The ends were cut back, 0 bases at V and 0 bases at J, with 18 bases in the middle. DNA of the CDR3: TGTGCCACCAGCAGAGATCAGTCGGGTGGGGGGAGCTCCTACGAGCAGTACTTC. Protein sequence: CATSRDQSGGGSSYEQYF.

The chain is built from TRBV7-6 and TRBJ2-1; TRBD1 aligns across 7 bases. Per germline, CDR1 SGHVS and CDR2 FNYEAQ. The V segment lost 1 base and the J segment 7 bases; nucleotides outside the gene matches: 4. This CDR3 has 14 residues. The CDR3 is CASSLVGGFNEQFF. The CDR3 DNA reads as TGTGCCAGCAGCTTAGTAGGGGGCTTTAATGAGCAGTTCTTC.

The chain carries TRBV18 and TRBJ2-7; 8 bases map to TRBD1. CDR1 KGHSH and CDR2 LQKENI come from the germline V gene. The CDR3 covers 15 residues. Losses at the gene ends were 4 bases for V and 6 bases for J; bases not matched to a gene: 11. The CDR3 sequence: CASSQVDRGSGEQYF. The CDR3 DNA is TGTGCCAGCTCACAAGTCGACAGGGGTTCTGGCGAGCAGTACTTC.

This clone was seen more than once but under ten times. The V call is TRBV25-1, the J call TRBJ2-3; 7 bases align to TRBD2. Looked up from germline, CDR1 is MGHDK and CDR2 is SYGVNS. The CDR3 has 13 residues. V shed 6 bases, J shed 1 base, and the junction held 1 base outside the gene matches. The CDR3 sequence: CASRSGGTDTQYF. Here the CDR3 DNA reads TGTGCCAGCAGAAGCGGGGGCACAGATACGCAGTATTTT.